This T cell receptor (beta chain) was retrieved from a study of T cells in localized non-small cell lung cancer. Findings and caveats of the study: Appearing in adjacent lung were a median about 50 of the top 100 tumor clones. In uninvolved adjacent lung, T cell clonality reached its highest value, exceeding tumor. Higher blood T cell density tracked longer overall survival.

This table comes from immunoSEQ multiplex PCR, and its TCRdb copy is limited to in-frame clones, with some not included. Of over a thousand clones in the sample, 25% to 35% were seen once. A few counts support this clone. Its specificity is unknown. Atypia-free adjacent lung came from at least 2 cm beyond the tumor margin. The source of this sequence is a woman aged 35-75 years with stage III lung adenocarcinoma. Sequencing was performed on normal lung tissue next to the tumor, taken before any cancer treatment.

The CDR3 DNA reads as TGTGCCTGGAGTGTGGGACACATGAACACTGAAGCTTTCTTT. Protein sequence: CAWSVGHMNTEAFF. The chain employs TRBV30 and TRBJ1-1, with D maybe TRBD1 (6 bases). Germline CDR1 and CDR2: GTSNPN and SVGIG (reference sequence). This CDR3 spans 14 amino acids. V dropped 0 bases and J dropped 0 bases, with 8 bases sitting between them.